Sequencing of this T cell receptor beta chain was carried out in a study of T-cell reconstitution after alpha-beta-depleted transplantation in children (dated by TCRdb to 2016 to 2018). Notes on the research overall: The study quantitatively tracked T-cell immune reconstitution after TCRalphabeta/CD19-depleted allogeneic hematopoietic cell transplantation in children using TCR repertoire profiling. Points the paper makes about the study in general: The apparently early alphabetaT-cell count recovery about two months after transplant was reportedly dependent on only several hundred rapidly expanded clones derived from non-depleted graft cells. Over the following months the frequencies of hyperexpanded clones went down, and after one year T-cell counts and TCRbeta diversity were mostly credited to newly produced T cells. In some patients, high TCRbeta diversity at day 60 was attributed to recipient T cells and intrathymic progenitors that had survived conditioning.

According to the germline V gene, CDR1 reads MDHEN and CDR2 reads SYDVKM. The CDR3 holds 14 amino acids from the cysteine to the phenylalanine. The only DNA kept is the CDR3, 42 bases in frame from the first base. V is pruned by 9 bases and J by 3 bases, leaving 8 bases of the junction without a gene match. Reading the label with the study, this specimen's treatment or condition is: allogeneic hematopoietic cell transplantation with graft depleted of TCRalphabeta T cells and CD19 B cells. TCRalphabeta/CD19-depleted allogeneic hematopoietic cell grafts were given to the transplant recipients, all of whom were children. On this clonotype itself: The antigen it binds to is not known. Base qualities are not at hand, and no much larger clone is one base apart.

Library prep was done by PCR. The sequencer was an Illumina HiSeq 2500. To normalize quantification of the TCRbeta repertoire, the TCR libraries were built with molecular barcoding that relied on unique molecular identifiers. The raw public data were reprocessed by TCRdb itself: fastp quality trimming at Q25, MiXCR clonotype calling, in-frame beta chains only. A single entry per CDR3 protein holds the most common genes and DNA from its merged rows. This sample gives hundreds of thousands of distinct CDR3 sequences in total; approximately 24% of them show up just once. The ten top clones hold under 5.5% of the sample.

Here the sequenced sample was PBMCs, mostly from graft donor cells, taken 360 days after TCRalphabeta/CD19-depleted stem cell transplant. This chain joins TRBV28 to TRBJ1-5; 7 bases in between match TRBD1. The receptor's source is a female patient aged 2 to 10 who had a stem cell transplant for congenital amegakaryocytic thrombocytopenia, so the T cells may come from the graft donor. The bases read TGTGCCAGTTTAGTGACAGGGACCAATCAGCCCCAGCATTTT. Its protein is CASLVTGTNQPQHF.